This T cell receptor beta chain was sequenced in a study of cytomegalovirus exposure and HLA in healthy donors (dated by TCRdb to the late 2010s). About the investigation overall: According to an earlier analysis of 587 of the donors, about 180 million T cells yielded 90 million to 140 million unique TCR beta sequences and about 300 Gb of sequence data. An early release that covered some 640 HLA-typed donors contained approximately 320 gigabases of sequencing data and around 80 million unique TCR sequences. Among the approximately 430 genotyped donors, around 79% belonged to the genetic ancestry cluster associated with self-reported Caucasian donors. The study aimed to test whether signatures of past pathogen exposure could be identified by cataloging public T cell receptors. The study profiled the T cell repertoires of approximately 700 subjects by immunosequencing and related them to cytomegalovirus serostatus. In addition to the first cohort of 666 subjects, a separate validation cohort of 120 different subjects was used. High-throughput TCR immunosequencing, statistical association of individual TCRs with disease status, and machine learning were combined to predict cytomegalovirus infection status. To study patterns of TCR occurrence, a later analysis re-analyzed previously published TCR beta repertoires from around 660 donors and added high-resolution HLA genotyping. The later analysis used no new phenotypic data to find candidate immune exposures, relying instead on TCR beta sequences and their occurrence across donors. In an earlier analysis of 587 of the donors, high-throughput TCR beta sequencing was used to judge whether each TCR beta V gene segment behaved as functional or pseudogenic. Donor age, sex, ethnicity and CMV serostatus were collected together with the repertoire data. A later genetic analysis took genome-wide SNP genotypes for about three fifths of the 666 donors and used that subset as a discovery cohort. Every repertoire in the discovery cohort had been generated on one and the same sequencing platform. Both class I and class II loci were covered by HLA typing, at four-digit resolution. The number of donors typed differed by locus, with 629-630 for A, B, C, DRB1 and DQB1, roughly 550 for DQA1, 600 to 610 for DPA1, and 472 for DPB1. Roughly five DR-DQ haplotypes were handled as single units for association and clustering, since linkage in the cohort was strong. Among about 390 genotyped donors of the cohort, an average of approximately 250,000 unique TCR beta nucleotide sequences were sequenced per donor, roughly a sixth of them non-productive. On the study overall, not on this receptor specifically: In this cohort, only TCR beta chains were sequenced, and detectable features were limited by the absence of alpha or paired-chain data. A later analysis reported that several top co-occurrence clusters appeared linked to parvovirus B19, influenza, CMV and Epstein-Barr virus. A later analysis found that most CMV-associated TCR beta chains appeared HLA-restricted, with HLA associations seemingly driven largely by CMV exposure. Because the 87-base-pair reads could not distinguish some IMGT-functional V segments, including TRBV6-2 and TRBV6-3, those segments were excluded. According to the authors, the approach could potentially be generalized to other disease states and immunological phenotypes. Correlated functional status among segregating V segments might reflect linkage disequilibrium, but an unknown experimental factor could not be ruled out. At a false discovery rate of 0.05, a later analysis linked fewer than 20,000 TCR beta sequences to specific HLA alleles. While some public TCRs were present in many individuals, most TCR sequences turned up only very rarely across donors. The study listed 150 to 200 TCR beta chains as associated with cytomegalovirus. An association between a missense DCLRE1C variant and V-gene and J-gene trimming of TCR beta chains was found in a later genetic analysis and replicated in an independent cohort. In both the original and validation cohorts, the classifier was reported to diagnose cytomegalovirus status with high specificity and sensitivity. Some 16 rarely observed V segments, including chromosome 9 orphons, were excluded from the earlier analysis of 550 to 700 of the donors because counts were too low. A cluster of highly shared sequence variants was judged likely to be a technical artifact of the sequencing pipeline. A further reported finding was that TCR beta sequences accurately predicted the HLA-A and HLA-B alleles for most subjects in the first cohort. In a later analysis, HLA-associated TCR beta chains showed more clonal expansion and lower generation probabilities than non-associated chains that were equally common. In vitro tests confirmed that three of the cytomegalovirus-associated TCR beta chains recognize cytomegalovirus antigens. An earlier analysis of around 600 of the donors showed that most TCR beta V segments appeared in productive rearrangements either about 87% or about 30% of the time, which broadly matched IMGT annotations. When HLA alleles, especially DR and DQ, strongly co-occurred, TCR associations were difficult to assign to individual alleles. According to a later analysis, TCR association rates differed among HLA loci, with DRB1 alleles showing the most associated TCRs and HLA-C alleles showing the fewest. CMV serostatus was the only immune exposure information available for the cohort. Compared with the roughly 710-donor mean, donors in an Asian-associated ancestry cluster had fewer N-insertions in productive TCRs, according to a later genetic analysis. Because some donors lacked HLA typing at each locus, the association tests relied only on the typed subset. The presence/absence analyses assumed that sequencing depth was roughly uniform across donors, and that assumption may not be true.

In total, roughly 670 healthy bone marrow donors made up the cohort. At the time of sampling, every cohort member was nominally healthy, though immune exposures that went unrecorded were likely present. The donor was CMV seropositive and was included in the group of some 290 seropositive cohort members. Each donor provided a peripheral blood sample, and peripheral blood mononuclear cells were used for TCR beta sequencing. Genomic DNA extraction from the blood cell samples was performed with the Qiagen DNeasy Blood Extraction Kit. A note on this clone: Its binding antigen is unknown. No base-level quality is on record; no much larger clone is a single base apart.

Taken from cysteine to phenylalanine, the CDR3 has 16 residues. The CDR3 DNA has 48 bases and is translated from base 1. Trimming takes 3 bases from V and 7 bases from J, and the germline ends sit 20 bases apart. CDR1 SGHTA and CDR2 FQGNSA were looked up in the germline V gene. Libraries were prepared through the immunoSEQ multiplex PCR assay. For the multiplex PCR, a mixture combining 60 forward primers for TCR Vbeta segments and 13 reverse primers for TCR Jbeta segments was used. The CDR3 region of rearranged TCR beta genes was amplified from genomic DNA by a multiplex PCR assay. The Illumina HiSeq System was used to sequence the amplified TCR beta libraries as 87-base-pair reads. In the authors' own workflow: Across the roughly 600 repertoires, a later analysis counted 60 million to 90 million unique TCR beta chains, 9.5 million to 13 million of which were shared by at least two donors. Raw reads were error-corrected and collapsed into unique sequences with a nearest-neighbor algorithm that merged closely related sequences to remove PCR and sequencing errors. CDR3 sequences were aligned to IMGT reference sequences to assign V, D and J gene segments. For a sequence to be retained, a match of at least six nucleotides to both a V gene segment and a J gene segment was required. A rearrangement counted as productive if the CDR3 had no stop codons and remained in frame with V and J, and every other rearrangement counted as non-productive. CDR3 was defined by IMGT convention, running from the second conserved V-encoded cysteine to the conserved J-encoded phenylalanine. Sequences without an unambiguous match to a single V gene segment were excluded from the earlier analysis of 587 of the donors. In an earlier analysis of a few hundred of the donors, V segments were called functional above 56.7% productive rearrangements and were called segregating when the between-donor standard deviation exceeded 5%. A statistical classification framework was developed to diagnose cytomegalovirus status using the catalog of TCR beta chain sequences. In a later analysis, V and J genes were assigned by comparing TCR nucleotide sequences against IMGT/GENE-DB human TR gene sequences. The TCRdist pipeline was used in a later analysis to assign CDR3 sequences and most-parsimonious VDJ recombination scenarios. In a later analysis, every TCR beta chain was defined by the combination of its CDR3 amino acid sequence and its V-gene family, and reads without a unique V-gene family were dropped. In a later analysis, fewer than 600 highly shared, low-generation-probability nucleotide sequences were removed to address suspected cross-contamination and a sequencing artifact. A later analysis calculated a clonal expansion index for each public chain from normalized within-repertoire ranks of inferred template counts. Generation probabilities in a later analysis came from a VDJ recombination model fitted to out-of-frame rearrangements, and those results were checked against IGoR. In a later analysis, TCR-TCR, TCR-HLA and TCR-CMV co-occurrence was scored with hypergeometric tests, and a repertoire-size bias correction was applied to TCR pairs. False discovery rates were estimated in a later analysis by permuting HLA or CMV assignments 20 times. In a later analysis, co-occurring TCRs were grouped with DBSCAN, and TCRdist sequence similarity was added when clustering was performed within HLA-allele-positive subsets. For co-occurrence clustering, repertoires with fewer than 30,000 or more than 120,000 public chains were excluded, along with a handful of repertoires with anomalous nucleotide sharing. In its TCRdb copy, this immuneACCESS table keeps in-frame sequences only and misses some clones. Where compared with another copy, unresolved V genes explain less than half of these, and the others have no known cause. The V and J calls and the clone size are those of that table, but D and trimming were determined from the DNA. The sample table contains 150,000 to 200,000 clones; only one count was recorded for approximately 80% of them. Of the sample, less than 9% falls within the top ten clones.

This TCR came from a man younger than 40 in good health and CMV-seropositive. The sequence is built from TRBV7-2 and TRBJ2-3; the D gene cannot be resolved reliably. Sequences were obtained from PBMCs. The CDR3 region reads CASSFATGKLPYTQYF. The nucleotide sequence is given as TGTGCCAGCAGCTTTGCGACTGGAAAGCTCCCCTATACGCAGTATTTT. The reference TRBV7-2 and TRBJ2-3 proteins fill in what lies around the CDR3, so the full variable domain reads GAGVSQSPSNKVTEKGKDVELRCDPISGHTALYWYRQSLGQGLEFLIYFQGNSAPDKSGLPSDRFSAERTGGSVSTLTIQRTQQEDSAVYLCASSFATGKLPYTQYFGPGTRLTVL.